These T cell receptor beta chains were read from a single sample in a study of blood T cell repertoires in COVID-19. Sequencing was performed with immunoSEQ multiplex PCR; in TCRdb, only in-frame clones are kept and a portion is missing. The sample lists roughly 170,000 clones, about nine tenths occurring once. Sequences were obtained from peripheral blood. The origin of the receptors is a man aged 70-80 years with active or convalescent COVID-19. Each CDR3 is given with its conserved first and last residue. A D gene is named only where the DNA matches it firmly. The size of a clone is reported for some rows only, either as once, few or many, or as a class for expanded clones.

CDR3 protein: CASRGLRTETYNSPLHF
CDR3 DNA: TGTGCCAGTAGGGGGCTCCGGACAGAAACTTATAATTCACCCCTCCACTTT
D gene: -
J gene: TRBJ1-6
V gene: TRBV19
clone size: -

CDR3 protein: CAISGTHEQYF
CDR3 DNA: TGTGCCATCAGCGGGACTCATGAGCAGTACTTC
D gene: -
J gene: TRBJ2-7
V gene: TRBV10-3
clone size: once

CDR3 protein: CASSERAGGYGYTF
CDR3 DNA: TGTGCCAGCAGTGAAAGGGCAGGGGGCTATGGCTACACCTTC
D gene: TRBD1
J gene: TRBJ1-2
V gene: TRBV6-1
clone size: once

CDR3 protein: CASSAPLAGANTGELFF
CDR3 DNA: TGTGCCAGCAGTGCCCCACTAGCGGGGGCGAACACCGGGGAGCTGTTTTTT
D gene: TRBD2
J gene: TRBJ2-2
V gene: TRBV2
clone size: -

CDR3 protein: CASTEKRDEQYF
CDR3 DNA: TGTGCCAGCACCGAAAAACGCGACGAGCAGTACTTC
D gene: -
J gene: TRBJ2-7
V gene: TRBV27
clone size: -

CDR3 protein: CASSLESGGWDNSPLHF
CDR3 DNA: TGTGCCAGCAGCTTAGAATCGGGGGGGTGGGATAATTCACCCCTCCACTTT
D gene: -
J gene: TRBJ1-6
V gene: TRBV11-2
clone size: once

CDR3 protein: CASSLRDRGTEAFF
CDR3 DNA: TGTGCCAGCAGTCTCCGGGACAGGGGAACTGAAGCTTTCTTT
D gene: TRBD1
J gene: TRBJ1-1
V gene: TRBV6-6
clone size: -

CDR3 protein: CASSQLGGYEQYF
CDR3 DNA: TGTGCCAGCAGCCAACTGGGGGGATACGAGCAGTACTTC
D gene: -
J gene: TRBJ2-7
V gene: TRBV3-1/TRBV3-2
clone size: -

CDR3 protein: CASSQDPRGGAASVANEKLFF
CDR3 DNA: TGCGCCAGCAGCCAAGATCCCCGGGGGGGGGCGGCCTCGGTGGCTAATGAAAAACTGTTTTTT
D gene: -
J gene: TRBJ1-4
V gene: TRBV4-1
clone size: once

CDR3 protein: CSVRTGTNYGYTF
CDR3 DNA: TGCAGCGTCCGGACAGGGACCAACTATGGCTACACCTTC
D gene: TRBD1
J gene: TRBJ1-2
V gene: TRBV29-1
clone size: -

CDR3 protein: CASSLSSANQPQHF
CDR3 DNA: TGTGCCAGCAGTTTATCCTCAGCGAATCAGCCCCAGCATTTT
D gene: -
J gene: TRBJ1-5
V gene: TRBV27
clone size: -

CDR3 protein: CASSLGRAFGGANVLTF
CDR3 DNA: TGCGCCAGCAGCTTGGGCAGGGCCTTCGGTGGGGCCAACGTCCTGACTTTC
D gene: -
J gene: TRBJ2-6
V gene: TRBV5-1
clone size: -

CDR3 protein: CASSKDRGAYNEQFF
CDR3 DNA: TGTGCCAGCAGCAAGGACAGGGGGGCCTACAATGAGCAGTTCTTC
D gene: TRBD1
J gene: TRBJ2-1
V gene: TRBV6-5
clone size: -

CDR3 protein: CASRNSGDYNEQFF
CDR3 DNA: TGTGCCAGCAGAAACAGCGGGGACTACAATGAGCAGTTCTTC
D gene: TRBD2
J gene: TRBJ2-1
V gene: TRBV6-6
clone size: -

CDR3 protein: CASSPGLGVGEQYF
CDR3 DNA: TGCGCCAGCAGCCCCGGACTAGGGGTGGGGGAGCAGTACTTC
D gene: TRBD2
J gene: TRBJ2-7
V gene: TRBV5-1
clone size: -

CDR3 protein: CASSLRQGMLEETQYF
CDR3 DNA: TGCGCCAGCAGCCTCCGACAGGGGATGTTAGAAGAGACCCAGTACTTC
D gene: TRBD1
J gene: TRBJ2-5
V gene: TRBV4-1
clone size: -

CDR3 protein: CASSYPGLVYF
CDR3 DNA: TGTGCCAGCAGTTATCCGGGACTAGTGTATTTT
D gene: TRBD2
J gene: TRBJ2-3
V gene: TRBV12-3/TRBV12-4
clone size: -

CDR3 protein: CASGTGDYQETQYF
CDR3 DNA: TGTGCCAGTGGGACAGGAGATTACCAAGAGACCCAGTACTTC
D gene: TRBD1
J gene: TRBJ2-5
V gene: TRBV25-1
clone size: -

CDR3 protein: CASDDRYQPQHF
CDR3 DNA: TGTGCCAGCGACGACAGATATCAGCCCCAGCATTTT
D gene: -
J gene: TRBJ1-5
V gene: TRBV19
clone size: -

CDR3 protein: CASSLSRAYTQYF
CDR3 DNA: TGTGCCAGCAGTTTATCGAGGGCCTATACGCAGTATTTT
D gene: -
J gene: TRBJ2-3
V gene: TRBV27
clone size: once